This T cell receptor beta chain was captured by sequencing in a study of blood T cell repertoires in COVID-19. About the study: Collection of acute and convalescent COVID-19 samples took place in the United States, Italy and Spain. Sample material is recorded as cDNA or gDNA derived from T cells, B-cell-depleted T cells, or PBMCs.

Germline CDR1 reads WNHNN; CDR2 reads SYGVQD (reference sequence). J gave up 2 bases and V 1 base, and 5 bases lay outside the gene matches. The CDR3 contains 16 residues. Authors' methods: Counts of nucleated cells, estimated from reference gene primer amplification, were obtained. Repertoires were generated with immunoSEQ multiplex PCR, while TCRdb's copy carries only in-frame clones and drops some. V and J calls plus clone size are reproduced from that table; the DNA served to infer D and trimming. The sample lists 200,000 to 250,000 clones, just over 85% occurring once. This sequence was found in a man older than 75 with acute or convalescent COVID-19. The V and J genes are TRBV10-1 and TRBJ2-1, with 7 bases matching TRBD2. Material for sequencing was peripheral blood. CDR3 in DNA: TGCGCCAGCAGTGAGTTCCGACTAGCAGCCTACAATGAGCAGTTCTTC. The encoded protein is CASSEFRLAAYNEQFF.